This T cell receptor beta chain is drawn from a study of breast tumors, draining lymph nodes, adjacent tissues. Findings and caveats of the study: The lymph node origin of tumor T cells was framed as consistent with a hypothesis, not demonstrated.

As concerns this clonotype: Its target is unknown.

TCRdb ran MiXCR on the multiplex PCR reads and lists one entry per CDR3 protein. The profile shows 140,000 or so distinct CDR3 sequences, approximately 32% of them singletons. The CDR3 consists of 15 residues. Germline V gene lookup returns CDR1 SGDLS and CDR2 YYNGEE. The V gene lost 1 base and the J gene lost 3 bases, with 14 bases spanning the gap. The lymph nodes were axillary draining lymph nodes from breast cancer patients. The receptor's source is a female donor with breast cancer. Some clones in this sample may be carry-over from other donors' samples. Input material: axillary lymph node tissue. This rearrangement joins TRBV9 to TRBJ2-7, with D tentatively TRBD1 or TRBD2 (5 bases each). The chain's CDR3 is CASSVTGTIGYEQYV. The CDR3 bases are TGTGCCAGCAGCGTAACCGGGACCATAGGCTACGAGCAGTACGTC.